The 27 T cell receptor beta chains below were found in one sample sequenced in a study of T cell responses to AZD1222 COVID-19 vaccine. Measured with immunoSEQ multiplex PCR; TCRdb has only the in-frame clones, and not every one. The sample comprises roughly 80,000 clones, approximately 88% of which are singletons, and more than 4.5% rests with the top ten. Material: peripheral blood, obtained on day 0 of MenACWY control vaccination. These receptors were obtained from an adult in good health.

This clone was found once. This sequence joins TRBV24-1 and TRBJ1-1; D is possibly TRBD1 (6 bases). CDR3 size: 13 residues. Germline CDR1 KGHDR, CDR2 SFDVKD. Trimming shortened V by 12 bases and J by 0 bases, and 13 bases separated the two germline ends. In nucleotides, the CDR3 is TGTGCCGCTTCCAGGGGACTGAACACTGAAGCTTTCTTT. Translation gives CAASRGLNTEAFF.

This clone has only one observation. V usage is TRBV9 and J usage is TRBJ2-1; D not certain. Germline values: CDR1 SGDLS, CDR2 YYNGEE. V was clipped by 0 bases and J by 6 bases, with 4 bases between them. This CDR3 has 12 residues. CDR3 DNA: TGTGCCAGCAGCGTAGACGCCAATGAGCAGTTCTTC. Translation gives CASSVDANEQFF.

This rearrangement joins TRBV5-4 to TRBJ2-7; D not certain. Trimming stripped 0 bases from V and 0 bases from J, with 10 bases between. The CDR3 is made up of 15 amino acids. From germline, CDR1 is SGHNT and CDR2 YYREEE (reference sequence). The CDR3 protein is CASSLGPVSSYEQYF. CDR3 nucleotide sequence: TGTGCCAGCAGCTTGGGGCCGGTGAGCTCCTACGAGCAGTACTTC.

CDR3 nucleotides: TGTGCCAGCATACTTGCCAGGACAGATACGCAGTATTTT. This gives the protein CASILARTDTQYF. The chain couples TRBV2 to TRBJ2-3; D gene uncertain. The CDR3 sequence is 13 residues long. The germline V and J ends were trimmed by 7 bases and 3 bases, with 11 bases remaining between them. In germline, CDR1 is SNHLY, CDR2 FYNNEI.

Regarding this clone: Other DNA sequences within the sample encode an identical CDR3. This chain links TRBV5-8 with TRBJ2-3; no clear D gene. V lost 0 bases to trimming and J lost 3 bases, with 5 bases between them. This CDR3 region has 13 residues. Germline assignment: CDR1 SGHTS and CDR2 YDEGEE. DNA of the CDR3: TGTGCCAGCAGCTTGGCGCAGACAGATACGCAGTATTTT. It codes for CASSLAQTDTQYF.

The chain is built from TRBV9 and TRBJ1-2; D is perhaps TRBD1 (6 bases). The CDR3 spans 13 residues. The germline CDR1 and CDR2 sequences are SGDLS and YYNGEE. The V end was cut by 3 bases, the J end by 2 bases, with 8 bases between. This CDR3 is CASSEGGNYGYTF. CDR3 bases: TGTGCCAGCAGCGAGGGGGGGAACTATGGCTACACCTTC.

This chain joins TRBV5-1 and TRBJ1-2, with D unclear. The CDR3 extends over 16 amino acids. From germline, CDR1 is SGHRS and CDR2 YFSETQ. The ends were cut back, 0 bases at V and 6 bases at J, with 18 bases in the middle. DNA of the CDR3: TGCGCCAGCAGCTTGGGCCCTGGGCCCACCACAAATGGCTACACCTTC. Its protein is CASSLGPGPTTNGYTF.

This clone appeared a single time. The chain recombines TRBV9 with TRBJ1-6, with 9 bases that match TRBD1. Germline CDR1 SGDLS, CDR2 YYNGEE. V was pared by 0 bases and J by 7 bases, with 2 bases of the junction left unmatched. The CDR3 runs to 15 residues. This chain's CDR3 is CASSVDRGQNSPLHF. CDR3 in DNA: TGTGCCAGCAGCGTAGACAGGGGGCAAAATTCACCCCTCCACTTT.

This rearrangement joins TRBV7-9 to TRBJ1-2; possible D gene TRBD1, 6 bases. The CDR3 consists of 12 residues. Trimming removed 5 bases from V and 7 bases from J, with 11 bases in between. Germline V gene sequence: CDR1 SEHNR, CDR2 FQNEAQ (reference sequence). CDR3 DNA sequence: TGTGCCAGCAGCCCTGGACAGACTGGCTACACCTTC. Its translation: CASSPGQTGYTF.

V and J are TRBV28 and TRBJ2-7; D is possibly TRBD2 (5 bases). The germline V and J ends were trimmed by 4 bases and 2 bases, with 12 bases remaining between them. This CDR3 is 14 amino acids long. Germline V gene sequence: CDR1 MDHEN, CDR2 SYDVKM. DNA for the CDR3: TGTGCCAGCAGTTCCCCGCGGCGGGCCTACGAGCAGTACTTC. Protein product: CASSSPRRAYEQYF.

This chain links TRBV7-2 with TRBJ2-5; TRBD1 or TRBD2 may be the D gene (5 bases each). CDR1 is SGHTA, CDR2 FQGNSA, per germline. The CDR3 is made up of 14 amino acids. Between the trimmed V and J ends, which lost 5 bases and 0 bases, there was a span of 10 bases. The CDR3 DNA reads TGTGCCAGCAGCACGGGACGAAACCAAGAGACCCAGTACTTC. Its protein is CASSTGRNQETQYF.

The genes are TRBV6-5 and TRBJ1-5; no clear D. This CDR3 is 16 amino acids long. Trimming stripped 2 bases from V and 0 bases from J, with 11 bases between. Germline assignment: CDR1 MNHEY and CDR2 SVGAGI. The chain's CDR3 is CASSYGPPNSNQPQHF. Here the CDR3 DNA reads TGTGCCAGCAGTTACGGTCCCCCCAATAGCAATCAGCCCCAGCATTTT.

The gene calls are TRBV5-1 and TRBJ1-3; the D is unclear. Germline V gene lookup returns CDR1 SGHRS and CDR2 YFSETQ. Trimming shortened V by 0 bases and J by 10 bases, and 8 bases separated the two germline ends. There are 12 residues in the CDR3. For the CDR3, the DNA is TGCGCCAGCAGCTTGGACAGACTAACCATATATTTT. Translating gives CASSLDRLTIYF.

This chain links TRBV25-1 with TRBJ2-5; a weak D match, TRBD2 (6 bases). The CDR3 is 16 residues long. The ends were cut back, 0 bases at V and 5 bases at J, with 16 bases in the middle. Germline CDR1 MGHDK, CDR2 SYGVNS. As DNA, the CDR3 is TGTGCCAGCAGTGAATACCCAGGGCGGGGTGAGGAGACCCAGTACTTC. Translated, it gives CASSEYPGRGEETQYF.

The chain is built from TRBV20-1 and TRBJ1-2; the D is unclear. V was clipped by 7 bases and J by 5 bases, with 11 bases between them. In germline, CDR1 is DFQATT, CDR2 SNEGSKA (reference sequence). There are 11 residues in the CDR3. The CDR3 region is CSVGRAYGYTF. CDR3 bases: TGCAGTGTAGGAAGGGCTTATGGCTACACCTTC.

The chain recombines TRBV29-1 with TRBJ1-1, with no clear D. V was cut by 7 bases and J by 0 bases, with 18 bases left in between. The germline V gene has CDR1 SQVTM and CDR2 ANQGSEA. The CDR3 has 15 residues. CDR3 residues: CSAGGSGRLNTEAFF. In DNA form, the CDR3 reads TGCAGCGCTGGCGGCAGTGGACGCCTGAACACTGAAGCTTTCTTT. The full variable domain, in which reference TRBV29-1 and TRBJ1-1 provide the parts outside the CDR3, is SAVISQKPSRDICQRGTSLTIQCQVDSQVTMMFWYRQQPGQSLTLIATANQGSEATYESGFVIDKFPISRPNLTFSTLTVSNMSPEDSSIYLCSAGGSGRLNTEAFFGQGTRLTVV.

J is TRBJ1-2 and V is TRBV6-2 or TRBV6-3; 7 nucleotides agree with TRBD1. Looked up from germline, CDR1 is MNHEY and CDR2 is SVGEGT. This CDR3 contains 11 residues. The ends lost 4 bases at V and 7 bases at J; junction bases unmatched: 0. Written as DNA, the CDR3 is TGTGCCAGCAGTTCAGGGGGTGGCTACACCTTC. The encoded protein is CASSSGGGYTF.

A few counts support this clone. The chain links TRBV5-8 to TRBJ1-1; no clear D gene. Per germline, CDR1 SGHTS and CDR2 YDEGEE. CDR3 length: 13 residues. V was pared by 3 bases and J by 9 bases, with 15 bases between. The DNA for the CDR3 is TGTGCCAGCAGCTGGATCGTCAGCGAGAAAGCTTTCTTT. This translates into CASSWIVSEKAFF.

The chain couples TRBV19 to TRBJ2-7; 8 nucleotides align to TRBD1. Germline V gene sequence: CDR1 LNHDA, CDR2 SQIVND (reference sequence). The CDR3 is 15 residues long. V trimming: 5 bases; J trimming: 11 bases; junction bases outside the gene matches: 17. CDR3 DNA: TGTGCCAGTAGTCATAACCGGGACAGGTCTTACGGGGAGTACTTC. This codes for CASSHNRDRSYGEYF.

Only one count was recorded for this clone. The chain links TRBV30 to TRBJ2-1, with 9 positions matching TRBD1. Germline V lookup: CDR1 GTSNPN, CDR2 SVGIG (reference sequence). J was trimmed by 5 bases and V by 7 bases; bases with no gene match: 9. The CDR3 spans 14 residues. As DNA, the CDR3 is TGTGCCTATCGACGGACAGGGGAGAACAATGAGCAGTTCTTC. It specifies CAYRRTGENNEQFF.

V gene TRBV7-2 combines with J gene TRBJ1-5; no firm D call. CDR1 is SGHTA and CDR2 is FQGNSA in the germline V gene. V was clipped by 1 base and J by 9 bases, with 13 bases between them. This CDR3 is built from 14 residues. The CDR3 is CASSLEVGEWPQHF. DNA for the CDR3: TGTGCCAGCAGCTTAGAGGTCGGGGAGTGGCCCCAGCATTTT.

The genes are TRBV3-1 (or the pseudogene TRBV3-2) and TRBJ2-7; D is undetermined. Germline CDR1 reads LGHDT; CDR2 reads YNNKEL (reference sequence). The V and J ends lost 7 bases and 0 bases respectively, with 7 bases between them. The CDR3 has 12 residues. The CDR3 loop is CASTGSSYEQYF. CDR3 sequence (DNA): TGTGCCAGCACTGGTAGCTCCTACGAGCAGTACTTC.

The J gene is TRBJ1-6, the V gene TRBV5-4; 9 nucleotides match TRBD1. With V trimmed by 2 bases and J by 10 bases, 4 bases remained unmatched. CDR3 length: 14 amino acids. The germline gives CDR1 SGHNT, CDR2 YYREEE (reference sequence). This CDR3 is CASSLQGAGSPLHF. Here the CDR3 DNA reads TGTGCCAGCAGCTTACAGGGGGCGGGCTCACCCCTCCACTTT.

This clone was recorded a few times. The rearrangement links TRBV28 to TRBJ1-1; 10 bases map to TRBD1. V was clipped by 6 bases and J by 7 bases; unmatched bases: 8. CDR1 is MDHEN and CDR2 is SYDVKM in the germline V gene. The CDR3 is made up of 14 amino acids. The CDR3 DNA reads TGTGCCAGCAGCTCCGGGACAGGGGTTTTTGAAGCTTTCTTT. This sequence encodes CASSSGTGVFEAFF.

The chain joins TRBV20-1 to TRBJ2-7; D unresolved. Between the trimmed V and J ends, which lost 3 bases and 4 bases, there was a span of 7 bases. This CDR3 contains 11 residues. Germline CDR1 DFQATT, CDR2 SNEGSKA (reference sequence). The CDR3 DNA reads as TGCAGTGCTAGCAGCACTTACGAGCAGTACTTC. This codes for CSASSTYEQYF.

J is TRBJ2-5 and V is TRBV24-1; D possibly corresponds to TRBD2 (6 bases). CDR1 and CDR2 from the germline V gene are KGHDR and SFDVKD. The CDR3 totals 18 residues. V was cut by 1 base and J by 5 bases, with 22 bases left in between. The CDR3 reads CATSDLSVGGSLVETQYF. CDR3 nucleotide sequence: TGTGCCACCAGTGATTTATCGGTTGGGGGGTCCCTGGTGGAGACCCAGTACTTC.

The J gene is TRBJ2-7, the V gene TRBV28; 8 bases map to TRBD2. From germline, CDR1 is MDHEN and CDR2 SYDVKM. Germline trimming cut 2 bases from V and 5 bases from J; bases unmatched to any gene: 5. The CDR3 contains 14 residues. The CDR3 sequence is CASSLQREIDEQYF. CDR3 DNA sequence: TGTGCCAGCAGTTTACAGCGGGAGATCGACGAGCAGTACTTC.